This TCR beta chain came from a study of blood T cells in healthy people across ages. Trimming stripped 1 base from V and 6 bases from J, with 13 bases between. Germline CDR1 SGHVS, CDR2 FQNEAQ. The length of the CDR3 is 14 residues. A second about 6 to 12 cycle PCR used barcoded and J-beta primers. A single record per CDR3 protein comes from TCRdb applying MiXCR to the 5' RACE reads. The sample lists roughly 800,000 distinct CDR3 sequences, 58% occurring once. Sample: blood. This sequence was found in a man aged 25-40 years in good health. The chain has TRBV7-8 and TRBJ2-7; D remains unclear. CDR3 nucleotides: TGTGCCAGCAGCTTAGGCGGCAGCGAGCGCGAGCAGTACTTC. This gives the protein CASSLGGSEREQYF. Based on the CDR3 plus reference TRBV7-8 and TRBJ2-7, the full variable domain is GAGVSQSPRYKVAKRGQDVALRCDPISGHVSLFWYQQALGQGPEFLTYFQNEAQLDKSGLPSDRFFAERPEGSVSTLKIQRTQQEDSAVYLCASSLGGSEREQYFGPGTRLTVT.